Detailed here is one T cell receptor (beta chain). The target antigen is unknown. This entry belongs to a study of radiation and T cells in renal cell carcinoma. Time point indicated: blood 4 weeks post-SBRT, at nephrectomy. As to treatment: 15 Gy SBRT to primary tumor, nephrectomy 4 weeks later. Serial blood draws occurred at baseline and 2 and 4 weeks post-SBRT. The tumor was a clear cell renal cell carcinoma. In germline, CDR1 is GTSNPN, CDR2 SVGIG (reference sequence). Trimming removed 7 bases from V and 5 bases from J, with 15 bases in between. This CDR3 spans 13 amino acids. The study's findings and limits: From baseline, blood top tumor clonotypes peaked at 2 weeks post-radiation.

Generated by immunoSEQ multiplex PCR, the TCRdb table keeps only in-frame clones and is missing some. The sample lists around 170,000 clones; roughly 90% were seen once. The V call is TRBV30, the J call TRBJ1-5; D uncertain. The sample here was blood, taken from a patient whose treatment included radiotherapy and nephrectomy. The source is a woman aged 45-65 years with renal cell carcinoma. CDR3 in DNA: TGTGCCTCCAGTCAGATCCGGCATCAGCCCCAGCATTTT. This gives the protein CASSQIRHQPQHF. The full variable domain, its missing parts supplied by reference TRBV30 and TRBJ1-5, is SQTIHQWPATLVQPVGSPLSLECTVEGTSNPNLYWYRQAAGRGLQLLFYSVGIGQISSEVPQNLSASRPQDRQFILSSKKLLLSDSGFYLCASSQIRHQPQHFGDGTRLSIL.